The sequence of this T cell receptor beta chain was determined in a study of vaccination and CD4 T cells after COVID-19 (dated by TCRdb to the early 2020s). Looking at the study overall: Every convalescent patient had a positive nasal swab PCR test for SARS-CoV-2, with mild disease in several patients and severe disease in one. Post-vaccine blood samples were taken a median of around 68 days after the second vaccine dose, with a range of roughly 13 to 250 days. Post-COVID blood samples were collected from convalescent patients a median of roughly 100 days after diagnosis, with a range of roughly 35 to 161 days. As controls, cultures received a CEFX viral epitope pool (the positive control), an HIV-1 Nef peptide pool (the negative control), or no peptide at all. Six males and four females were included in the convalescent cohort, with two Hispanic individuals, seven Caucasians, two Asians and one multiracial person represented. In fewer than 12 COVID-19 convalescent patients and a few infection-naive healthy vaccine recipients, researchers compared the spike-specific CD4+ TCR repertoire from before mRNA vaccination with the repertoire from after. The cultures were stimulated with overlapping spike peptide pools from SARS-CoV-2 and from the common cold coronaviruses HCoV-NL63, HCoV-OC43 and HCoV-229E. Participants received two doses of either the Pfizer-BioNTech BNT162b2 vaccine (n=8) or the Moderna mRNA-1273 vaccine (n=2).

What the treatment or condition label conveys for this sample: approximately 10-day PBMC culture with coronavirus spike peptide pools or control peptides (ViraFEST assay). To expand antigen-specific T cells with peptide pools and then pick out the expanded clonotypes through TCR sequencing, the study relied on the ViraFEST assay. The convalescent patients' positive SARS-CoV-2 PCR tests fell between March and December 2020, which was before the Alpha, Beta and Delta variants emerged in the United States. PBMCs were cultured at about 2 million per well in IMDM supplemented with 5% human AB serum and about 9.5 IU/ml IL-2, with approximately 11 ug/ml peptide pools added. On days 3 and 7, half of the culture medium was replaced with fresh IL-2-containing medium. After approximately eleven days of culture, CD4+ T cells were isolated by negative selection with the EasySep CD4+ T cell isolation kit. Ficoll-Paque Plus gradient centrifugation was used to isolate PBMCs from whole blood, and the isolated PBMCs were then either used fresh or cryopreserved at -140C. Each culture condition was generally run in triplicate wells.

V is pared back by 7 bases and J by 6 bases, with 13 bases lying between the germline termini. The CDR3 sequence holds 13 residues, the cysteine and phenylalanine included. Just the 39-base CDR3 DNA is kept, in frame starting at base 1. Reading the germline V gene gives CDR1 MNHNS and CDR2 SASEGT. Library preparation was by PCR. TCR sequencing of DNA from cultured CD4+ T cells used the Oncomine TCR Beta short-read assay at the Johns Hopkins FTIC core. The QIAamp micro DNA kit was used to extract genomic DNA from the cultured CD4+ T cells. Oncomine TCR Beta libraries from cultured CD4+ T cells were pooled using unique dual indexes and sequenced on an Illumina iSeq 100. Processing in the source paper ran as follows. Non-productive sequences were filtered out, and CDR3s that did not start with C, did not end with F or W, or were shorter than 7 amino acids were discarded. Antigen-specific clonotypes were identified using the MANAFEST web application through comparison of peptide-stimulated wells with reference and other culture wells. Positive clones required FDR below 0.05, an odds ratio above 5, and productive frequency above 0.1% in at least two of three replicate wells. A clonotype counted as cross-reactive if it showed significant expansion both in the SARS-CoV-2 spike wells and in at least one common cold coronavirus spike condition. Levenshtein distances (stringdist) and unrooted phylogenetic trees (ape) in R version 3.6.1 were used to assess CDR3 homology. TCRdb trimmed public reads at Q25 via fastp, called clones via MiXCR and kept in-frame beta chains. CDR3 protein sequences are deduplicated, and each keeps its most common genes and DNA. The V and J calls were not made by the authors but by TCRdb's processing. The sample profile shows some 13,000 distinct CDR3 sequences; roughly 56% of them were found once. Together, the top ten hold about 18% of the sample.

This clonotype turned up a few times. Its antigen specificity is not known. Per-base quality was not reported, and no clone a single base away is much larger than it. Study-wide findings and limitations: The study included relatively few convalescent patients and did not analyze early timepoints after natural infection. The median count of SARS-CoV-2-reactive clonotypes went up from around 20 after infection to a few dozen after vaccination, although the change was not significant. In convalescent patients, a median around 86% of post-vaccine SARS-CoV-2-reactive clones were detected only after vaccination, and vaccine-specific priming was suggested by this finding. Of the vaccine-specific clones in convalescent patients, 304 of 307, or nearly all, reacted only to SARS-CoV-2 spike and did not cross-react with common cold coronaviruses.

The chain uses TRBV6-1 and TRBJ1-5; TRBD1 is a weak D gene call, 5 bases matching. The sequencing input was CD4+ T cells from blood, cultured in vitro. This receptor was obtained from a human donor who had recovered from COVID-19. The nucleotide sequence reads as follows: TGTGCCAGCATCCAGGGTCGTGGTCAGCCCCAGCATTTT. The encoded protein is CASIQGRGQPQHF.